The source of this T cell receptor beta chain is a study of cytomegalovirus exposure and HLA in healthy donors. Regarding the study as a whole: As confirmed in vitro, a few CMV-associated chains were specific for CMV antigens. The likely origin of a cluster of highly shared sequence variants was a sequencing artifact.

As regards this clone: Its target is unknown.

CDR1 SGHRS and CDR2 YFSETQ come from the germline V gene. Unmatched junction bases numbered 10, after V lost 4 bases and J lost 6 bases. The CDR3 runs to 15 residues. PCR involved 60 Vbeta and 13 Jbeta primers. Libraries were prepared by immunoSEQ multiplex PCR; TCRdb keeps only in-frame clonotypes and omits some of them. The sample consists of 130,000 or so clones, just under 85% of them appearing once. The chain is built from TRBV5-1 and TRBJ1-2, with 9 bases matching TRBD1. The specimen was PBMCs. The clonotype was recovered from a woman aged 40 to 50 in good health and CMV-seronegative. The CDR3 is CASSPGDRARDGYTF. The DNA of the CDR3 is TGCGCCAGCAGCCCCGGGGACAGGGCCAGGGATGGCTACACCTTC.